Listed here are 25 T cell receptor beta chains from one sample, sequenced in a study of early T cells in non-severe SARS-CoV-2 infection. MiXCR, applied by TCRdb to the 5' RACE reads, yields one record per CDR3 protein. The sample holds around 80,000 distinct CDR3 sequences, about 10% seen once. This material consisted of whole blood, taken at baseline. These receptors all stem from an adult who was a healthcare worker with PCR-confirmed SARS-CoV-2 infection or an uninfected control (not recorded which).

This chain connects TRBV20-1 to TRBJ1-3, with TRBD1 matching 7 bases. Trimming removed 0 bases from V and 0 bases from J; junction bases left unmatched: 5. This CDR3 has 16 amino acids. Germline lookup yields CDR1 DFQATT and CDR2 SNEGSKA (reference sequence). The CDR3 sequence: CSARELGTASGNTIYF. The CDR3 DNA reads TGCAGTGCTAGAGAGCTCGGGACAGCCTCTGGAAACACCATATATTTT.

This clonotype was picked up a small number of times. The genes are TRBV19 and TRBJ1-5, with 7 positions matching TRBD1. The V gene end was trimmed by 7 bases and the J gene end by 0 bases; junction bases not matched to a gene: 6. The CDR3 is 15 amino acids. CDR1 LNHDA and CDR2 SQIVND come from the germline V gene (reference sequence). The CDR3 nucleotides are TGTGCCAGTACTTCCCGGGACAGTAGCAATCAGCCCCAGCATTTT. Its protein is CASTSRDSSNQPQHF.

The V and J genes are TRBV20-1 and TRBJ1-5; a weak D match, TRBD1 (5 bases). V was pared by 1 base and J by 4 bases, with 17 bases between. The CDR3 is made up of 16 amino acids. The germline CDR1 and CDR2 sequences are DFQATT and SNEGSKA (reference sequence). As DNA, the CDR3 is TGCAGTGCTAGAGCCCCGACAGTCACGCGAAATCAGCCCCAGCATTTT. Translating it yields CSARAPTVTRNQPQHF.

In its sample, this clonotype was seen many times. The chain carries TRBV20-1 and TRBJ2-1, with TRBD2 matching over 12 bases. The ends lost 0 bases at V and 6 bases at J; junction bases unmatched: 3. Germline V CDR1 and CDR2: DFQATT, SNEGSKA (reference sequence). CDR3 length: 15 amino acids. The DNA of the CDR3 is TGCAGTGCTAGAGACCTACTAGCGGGAGGCAATGAGCAGTTCTTC. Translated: CSARDLLAGGNEQFF.

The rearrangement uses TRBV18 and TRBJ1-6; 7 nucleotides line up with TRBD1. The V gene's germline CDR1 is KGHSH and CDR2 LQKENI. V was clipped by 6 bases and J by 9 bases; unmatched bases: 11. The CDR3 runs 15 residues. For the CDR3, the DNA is TGTGCCAGCTCCGCCGGGGGGACAGAGACTTCACCCCTCCACTTT. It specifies CASSAGGTETSPLHF.

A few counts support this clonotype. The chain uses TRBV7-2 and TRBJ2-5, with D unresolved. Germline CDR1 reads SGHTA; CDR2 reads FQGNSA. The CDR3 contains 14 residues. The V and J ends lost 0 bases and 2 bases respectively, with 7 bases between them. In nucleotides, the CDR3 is TGTGCCAGCAGCTTAGCAGACTTACAAGAGACCCAGTACTTC. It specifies CASSLADLQETQYF.

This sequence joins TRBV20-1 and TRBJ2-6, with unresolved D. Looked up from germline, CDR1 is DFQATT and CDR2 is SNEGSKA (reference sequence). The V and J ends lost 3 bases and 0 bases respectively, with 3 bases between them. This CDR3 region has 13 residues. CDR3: CSASTSGANVLTF. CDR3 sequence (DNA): TGCAGTGCTAGTACCTCTGGGGCCAACGTCCTGACTTTC.

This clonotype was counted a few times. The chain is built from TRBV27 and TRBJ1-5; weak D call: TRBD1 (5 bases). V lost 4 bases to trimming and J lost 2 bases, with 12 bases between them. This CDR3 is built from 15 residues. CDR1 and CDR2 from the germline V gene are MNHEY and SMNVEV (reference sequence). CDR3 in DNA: TGTGCCAGCAGTTCAGGGTTGGGTCGCAATCAGCCCCAGCATTTT. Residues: CASSSGLGRNQPQHF.

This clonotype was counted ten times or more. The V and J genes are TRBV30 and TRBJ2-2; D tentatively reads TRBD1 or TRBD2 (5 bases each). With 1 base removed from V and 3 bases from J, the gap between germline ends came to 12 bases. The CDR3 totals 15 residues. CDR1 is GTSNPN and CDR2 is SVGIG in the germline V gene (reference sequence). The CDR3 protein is CAWSAGLADTGELFF. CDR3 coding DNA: TGTGCCTGGAGTGCAGGGCTAGCCGACACCGGGGAGCTGTTTTTT.

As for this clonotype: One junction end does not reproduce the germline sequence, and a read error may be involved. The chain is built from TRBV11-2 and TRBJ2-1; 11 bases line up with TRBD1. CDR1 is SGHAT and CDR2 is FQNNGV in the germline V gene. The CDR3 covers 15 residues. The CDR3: CAGRAGQGAHNEQFF. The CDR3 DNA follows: TGTGCCGGCAGGGCCGGACAGGGGGCTCACAATGAGCAGTTCTTC.

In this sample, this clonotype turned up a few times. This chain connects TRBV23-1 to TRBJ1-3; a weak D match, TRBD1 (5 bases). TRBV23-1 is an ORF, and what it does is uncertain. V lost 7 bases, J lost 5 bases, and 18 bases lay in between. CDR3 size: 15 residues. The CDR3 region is CASTPSGTGRNTIYF. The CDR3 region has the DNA TGCGCCAGCACCCCATCCGGGACGGGTAGAAACACCATATATTTT.

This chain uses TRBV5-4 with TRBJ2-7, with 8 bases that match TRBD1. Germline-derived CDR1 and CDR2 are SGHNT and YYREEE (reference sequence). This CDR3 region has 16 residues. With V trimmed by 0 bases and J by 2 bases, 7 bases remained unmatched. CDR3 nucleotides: TGTGCCAGCAGCTTGGCCGGGACAGGCCTCACCTACGAGCAGTACTTC. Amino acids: CASSLAGTGLTYEQYF.

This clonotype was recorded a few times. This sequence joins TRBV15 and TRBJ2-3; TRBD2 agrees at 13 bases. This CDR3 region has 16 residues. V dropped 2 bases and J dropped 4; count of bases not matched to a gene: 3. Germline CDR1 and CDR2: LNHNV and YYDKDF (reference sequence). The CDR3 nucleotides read TGTGCCACCAGCAGACAACTAGCGGGAGGGTCAGATACGCAGTATTTT. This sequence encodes CATSRQLAGGSDTQYF.

CDR3 residues: CASSVDSSPGADTQYF. The DNA for the CDR3 is TGTGCCAGCAGTGTGGACAGCTCCCCTGGGGCAGATACGCAGTATTTT. The chain uses TRBV27 and TRBJ2-3, with D possibly being TRBD1 (6 bases). Germline CDR1 is MNHEY and CDR2 is SMNVEV (reference sequence). V was pared by 5 bases and J by 4 bases, with 19 bases between. The CDR3 length is 16 residues.

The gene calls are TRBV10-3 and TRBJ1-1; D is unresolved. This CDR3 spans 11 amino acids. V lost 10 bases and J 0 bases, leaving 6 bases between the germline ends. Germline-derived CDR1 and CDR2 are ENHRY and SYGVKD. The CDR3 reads CATTMNTEAFF. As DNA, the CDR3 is TGTGCCACGACAATGAACACTGAAGCTTTCTTT.

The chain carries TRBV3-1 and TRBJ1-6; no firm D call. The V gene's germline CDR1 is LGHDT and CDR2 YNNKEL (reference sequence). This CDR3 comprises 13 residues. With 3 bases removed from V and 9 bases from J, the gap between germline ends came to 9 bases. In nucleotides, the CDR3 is TGTGCCAGCAGCCATTCGGGGATTTCACCCCTCCACTTT. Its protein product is CASSHSGISPLHF.

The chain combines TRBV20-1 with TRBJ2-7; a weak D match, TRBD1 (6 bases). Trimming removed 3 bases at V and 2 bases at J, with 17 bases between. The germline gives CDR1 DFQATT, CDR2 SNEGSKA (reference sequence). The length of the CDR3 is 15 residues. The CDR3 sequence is CSARVETGVPYEQYF. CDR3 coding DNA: TGCAGTGCTAGGGTTGAGACAGGCGTCCCCTACGAGCAGTACTTC.

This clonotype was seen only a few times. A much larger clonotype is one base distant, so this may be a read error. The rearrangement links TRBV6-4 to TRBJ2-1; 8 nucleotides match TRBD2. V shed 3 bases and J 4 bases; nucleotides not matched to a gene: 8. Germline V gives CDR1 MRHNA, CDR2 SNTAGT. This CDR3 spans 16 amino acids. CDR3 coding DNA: TGTGCCAGCAGTGAGACTAGCGAGAGGGGGTACAATGAGCAGTTCTTC. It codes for CASSETSERGYNEQFF.

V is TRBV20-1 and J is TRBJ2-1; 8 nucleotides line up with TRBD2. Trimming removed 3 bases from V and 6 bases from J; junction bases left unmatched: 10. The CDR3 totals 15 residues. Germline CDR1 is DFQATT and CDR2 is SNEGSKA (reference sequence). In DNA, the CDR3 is TGCAGTGCTAGTCATCGCGGGAGGTCGGTCAATGAGCAGTTCTTC. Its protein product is CSASHRGRSVNEQFF.

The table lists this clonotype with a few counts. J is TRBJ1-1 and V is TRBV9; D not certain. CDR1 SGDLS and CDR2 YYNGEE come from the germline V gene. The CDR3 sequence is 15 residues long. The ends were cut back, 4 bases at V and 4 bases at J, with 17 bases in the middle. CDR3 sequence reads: CASSPGPGSGTEAFF. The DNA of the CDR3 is TGTGCCAGCAGCCCCGGCCCGGGGTCCGGCACTGAAGCTTTCTTT.

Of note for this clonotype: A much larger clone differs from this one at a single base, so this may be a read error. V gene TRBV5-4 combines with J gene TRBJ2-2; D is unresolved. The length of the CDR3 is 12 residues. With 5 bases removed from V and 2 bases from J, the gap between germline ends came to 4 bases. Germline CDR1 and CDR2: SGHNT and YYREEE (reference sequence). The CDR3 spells CASSDNTGELFF. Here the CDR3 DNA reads TGTGCCAGCAGTGATAACACCGGGGAGCTGTTTTTT.

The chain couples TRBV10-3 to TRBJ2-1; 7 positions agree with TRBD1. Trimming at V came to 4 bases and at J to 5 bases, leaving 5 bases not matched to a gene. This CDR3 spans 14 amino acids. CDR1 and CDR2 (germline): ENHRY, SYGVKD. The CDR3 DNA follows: TGTGCCATCAGTGGGCAGGGGACAGACAATGAGCAGTTCTTC. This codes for CAISGQGTDNEQFF.

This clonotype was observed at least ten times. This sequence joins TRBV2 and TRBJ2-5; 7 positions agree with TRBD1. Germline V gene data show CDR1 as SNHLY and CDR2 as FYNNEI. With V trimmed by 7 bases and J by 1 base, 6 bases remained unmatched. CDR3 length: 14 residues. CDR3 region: CASNGQALQETQYF. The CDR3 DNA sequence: TGTGCCAGCAACGGACAGGCCCTCCAAGAGACCCAGTACTTC.

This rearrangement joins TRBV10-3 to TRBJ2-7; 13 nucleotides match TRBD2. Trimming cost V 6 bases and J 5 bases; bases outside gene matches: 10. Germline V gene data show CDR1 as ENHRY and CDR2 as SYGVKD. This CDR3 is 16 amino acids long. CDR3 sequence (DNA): TGTGCCATCAGCCGGACTAGCGGGAGCTCCAAGAACGAGCAGTACTTC. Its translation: CAISRTSGSSKNEQYF.

CDR3 sequence (DNA): TGCGCCAGCAGACGGGACAGTGGGACTAATGAAAAACTGTTTTTT. Amino acids: CASRRDSGTNEKLFF. The rearrangement links TRBV5-1 to TRBJ1-4; TRBD1 aligns across 7 bases. The ends lost 5 bases at V and 2 bases at J; junction bases unmatched: 6. The CDR3 has 15 amino acids. Germline CDR1 is SGHRS and CDR2 is YFSETQ.